One T cell receptor (beta chain) is described in this entry. There are 14 residues in the CDR3. Germline V gives CDR1 MNHEY, CDR2 SVGAGI. Trimming left V 6 bases short and J 2 bases short, with 14 bases between. The sample originates from a study of blood T cell repertoires in COVID-19. Looking at the study overall: The origin of the acute and convalescent COVID-19 samples was the United States, Italy and Spain. PBMCs, B-cell-depleted T cells, or T cells were the source of the cDNA or gDNA that made up the material.

Original analysis: Amplification of reference gene primers was used by the study to estimate nucleated cell counts. Assay used: immunoSEQ multiplex PCR; TCRdb lists only in-frame clones, some missing. The V and J calls and clone size come from that table; D and trimming were worked out from the DNA. The table shows about 50,000 clones, with about 86% occurring only once. Input material: peripheral blood. The origin of this receptor is a man aged 35 to 55 with active COVID-19. V usage is TRBV6-5 and J usage is TRBJ2-7; tentatively, D is TRBD1 (6 bases). CDR3 amino acids: CASRQTGAPYEQYF. The CDR3 region has the DNA TGTGCCAGCAGACAGACAGGAGCCCCCTACGAGCAGTACTTC.